This T cell receptor beta chain appears in the sequencing data of a study of T cells in women clearing cervical HPV infection. Trimming stripped 5 bases from V and 3 bases from J, with 10 bases between. CDR1 and CDR2 from the germline V gene are SGHTA and FQGTGA. The CDR3 has 14 residues. Worth noting for this clone: Read coverage stops 3 residues before the CDR3 terminus; the germline J gene supplies the remainder.

Data came from immunoSEQ multiplex PCR; TCRdb stores just in-frame clones and leaves some out. The data show about 22,000 clones, and the top ten clones hold roughly 5%. This receptor was taken from a woman aged 18 to 75 with a cervical HPV16 infection that either progressed to CIN3+ or cleared (not recorded which). V and J are TRBV7-3 and TRBJ2-2; D ambiguous. The sequenced material came from blood buffy coat. CDR3 DNA (partial): TGTGCCAGCAGCCATGGGCCTGACACCGGGGAG. As protein: CASSHGPDTGE. The whole CDR3 protein reads CASSHGPDTGELFF. The entire variable domain, with the rest obtained from reference TRBV7-3 and TRBJ2-2, is as follows: GAGVSQTPSNKVTEKGKYVELRCDPISGHTALYWYRQSLGQGPEFLIYFQGTGAADDSGLPNDRFFAVRPEGSVSTLKIQRTERGDSAVYLCASSHGPDTGELFFGEGSRLTVL.